This T cell receptor beta chain derives from a study of T-cell reconstitution after alpha-beta-depleted transplantation in children. There are many counts of this clonotype. Its cognate antigen is unknown. Study-level results: Surviving thymic progenitors and recipient T cells were the source of high TCRbeta diversity at day 60 in some patients.

J was trimmed by 6 bases and V by 3 bases; bases with no gene match: 5. CDR3 length: 14 amino acids. The germline CDR1 and CDR2 sequences are SQVTM and ANQGSEA. Unique molecular identifiers were used to barcode this TCRbeta library. TCRdb re-called the PCR reads with MiXCR, one entry per CDR3 protein. The sample holds hundreds of thousands of distinct CDR3 sequences, 10% to 15% seen once. The sample here was PBMCs, mostly from graft donor cells, taken 360 days after TCRalphabeta/CD19-depleted stem cell transplant. The receptor was derived from a male patient under 18 who had a stem cell transplant for acute myeloid leukemia, so the T cells may come from the graft donor. The chain recombines TRBV29-1 with TRBJ2-3; 11 bases map to TRBD2. CDR3 in amino acids: CSVDSPSGGDTQYF. Here the CDR3 DNA reads TGCAGCGTTGATAGTCCTAGCGGGGGGGATACGCAGTATTTT.